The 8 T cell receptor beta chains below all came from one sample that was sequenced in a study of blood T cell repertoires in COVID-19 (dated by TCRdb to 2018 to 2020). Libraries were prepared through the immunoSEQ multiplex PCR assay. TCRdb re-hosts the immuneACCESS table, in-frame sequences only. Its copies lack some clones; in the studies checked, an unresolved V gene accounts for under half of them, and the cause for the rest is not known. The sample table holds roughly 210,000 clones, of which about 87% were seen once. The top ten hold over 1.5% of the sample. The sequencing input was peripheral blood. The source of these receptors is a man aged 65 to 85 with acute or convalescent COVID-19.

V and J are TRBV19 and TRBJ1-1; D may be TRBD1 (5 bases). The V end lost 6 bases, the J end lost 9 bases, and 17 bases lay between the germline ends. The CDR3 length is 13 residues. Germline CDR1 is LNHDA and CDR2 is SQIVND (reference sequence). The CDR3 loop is CASSSQAPGKAFF. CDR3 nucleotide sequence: TGTGCCAGTAGCTCCCAGGCCCCAGGGAAAGCTTTCTTT.

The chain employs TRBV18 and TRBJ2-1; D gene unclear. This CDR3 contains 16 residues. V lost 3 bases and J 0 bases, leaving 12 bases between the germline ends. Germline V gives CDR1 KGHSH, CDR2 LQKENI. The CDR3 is CASSPRYSSSYNEQFF. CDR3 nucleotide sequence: TGTGCCAGCTCACCGCGCTACAGCAGCTCCTACAATGAGCAGTTCTTC.

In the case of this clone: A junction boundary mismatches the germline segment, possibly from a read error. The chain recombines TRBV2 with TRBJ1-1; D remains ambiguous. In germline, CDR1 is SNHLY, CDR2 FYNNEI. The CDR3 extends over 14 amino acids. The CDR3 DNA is TGTGCCAGCAGGGAAGGAGAAAGGAACACTGAAGCTTTCTTT. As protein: CASREGERNTEAFF.

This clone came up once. This CDR3 is CATLFAAHSYNEQFF. DNA of the CDR3: TGTGCCACACTTTTCGCGGCCCACTCCTACAATGAGCAGTTCTTC. The chain couples TRBV19 to TRBJ2-1; unclear D gene. CDR3 length equals 15 residues. Germline loops: CDR1 LNHDA, CDR2 SQIVND (reference sequence). Trimming removed 10 bases from V and 0 bases from J, with 16 bases in between.

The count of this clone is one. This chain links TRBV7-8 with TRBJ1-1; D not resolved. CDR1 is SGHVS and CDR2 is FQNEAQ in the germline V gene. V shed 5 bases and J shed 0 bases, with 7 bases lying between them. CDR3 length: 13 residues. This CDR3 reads CASSPYMNTEAFF. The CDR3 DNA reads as TGTGCCAGCAGCCCATACATGAACACTGAAGCTTTCTTT.

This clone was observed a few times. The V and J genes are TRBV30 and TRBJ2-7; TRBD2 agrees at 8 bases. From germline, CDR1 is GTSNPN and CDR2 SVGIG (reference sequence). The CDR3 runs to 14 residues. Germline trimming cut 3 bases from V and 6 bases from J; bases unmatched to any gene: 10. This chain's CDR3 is CAWRAPGLGGEQYF. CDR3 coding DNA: TGTGCCTGGAGGGCACCGGGACTAGGAGGCGAGCAGTACTTC. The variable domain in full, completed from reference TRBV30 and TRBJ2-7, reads SQTIHQWPATLVQPVGSPLSLECTVEGTSNPNLYWYRQAAGRGLQLLFYSVGIGQISSEVPQNLSASRPQDRQFILSSKKLLLSDSGFYLCAWRAPGLGGEQYFGPGTRLTVT.

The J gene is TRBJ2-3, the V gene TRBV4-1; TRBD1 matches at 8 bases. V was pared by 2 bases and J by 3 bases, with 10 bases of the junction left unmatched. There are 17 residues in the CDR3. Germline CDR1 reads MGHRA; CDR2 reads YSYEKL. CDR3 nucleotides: TGCGCCAGCAGCCAAATCGCAACAGGGGGTTCAACAGATACGCAGTATTTT. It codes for CASSQIATGGSTDTQYF.

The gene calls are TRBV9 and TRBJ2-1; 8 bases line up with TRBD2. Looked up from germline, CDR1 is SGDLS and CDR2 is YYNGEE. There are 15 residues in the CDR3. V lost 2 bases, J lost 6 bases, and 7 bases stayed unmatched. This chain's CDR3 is CASSVHGTSGNEQFF. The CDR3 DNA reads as TGTGCCAGCAGCGTCCACGGGACTAGTGGCAATGAGCAGTTCTTC.